The 12 T cell receptor beta chains reported below all come from one sample, sequenced in a study of identical twins. TCRdb fed the 5' RACE reads into MiXCR, producing one record per CDR3 protein. This sample carries 200,000 to 300,000 distinct CDR3 sequences, 6% to 8.5% of them seen once, and the ten largest clones take less than 6.5%. Separately, the same data were catalogued under a study of yellow fever vaccine responses in identical twins.

The sequencing input was CD8+ T cells sorted from blood. The source is a woman younger than 30 in good health.

This clonotype showed up just once. Compared with germline, one end of the junction differs, possibly owing to a read error. This chain links TRBV11-2 with TRBJ2-3, with D tentatively TRBD1 (6 bases). The V gene's germline CDR1 is SGHAT and CDR2 FQNNGV. The CDR3 runs 17 residues. The CDR3 protein is CASSLEALPGATDTQFF. The CDR3 DNA reads as TGTGCCAGCAGCTTAGAAGCATTGCCAGGGGCGACAGATACGCAGTTTTTT.

This clonotype was recorded many times. The V and J genes are TRBV12-3 or TRBV12-4 and TRBJ1-1; TRBD1 agrees at 8 bases. J was trimmed by 0 bases and V by 6 bases; bases with no gene match: 3. The CDR3 contains 14 residues. For the CDR3, the DNA is TGTGCCAGCAGGGACAGGGACATGAACACTGAAGCTTTCTTT. Amino acid sequence: CASRDRDMNTEAFF.

This clonotype has a count of ten or more. The chain employs TRBV29-1 and TRBJ1-2; 7 bases are shared with TRBD1. Germline V lookup: CDR1 SQVTM, CDR2 ANQGSEA. The CDR3 has 14 residues. J gave up 0 bases and V 7 bases, and 8 bases lay outside the gene matches. The CDR3 spells CSAGAGGANYGYTF. For the CDR3, the DNA is TGCAGCGCGGGAGCAGGGGGAGCTAACTATGGCTACACCTTC.

The chain has TRBV2 and TRBJ2-1, with 8 bases aligning to TRBD1. Germline CDR1 reads SNHLY; CDR2 reads FYNNEI. With V trimmed by 1 base and J by 8 bases, 7 bases remained unmatched. This CDR3 is 15 amino acids long. The chain's CDR3 is CASSEDQGASDEQFF. The CDR3 DNA reads as TGTGCCAGCAGTGAAGATCAGGGGGCTTCAGATGAGCAGTTCTTC.

V usage is TRBV4-1 and J usage is TRBJ2-3; 9 nucleotides align to TRBD1. The CDR3 runs 16 residues. Looked up from germline, CDR1 is MGHRA and CDR2 is YSYEKL. J gave up 4 bases and V 4 bases, and 9 bases lay outside the gene matches. The CDR3 nucleotides read TGCGCCAGCAGCCTACAACCACAGGGGGCGGCAGATACGCAGTATTTT. Its protein is CASSLQPQGAADTQYF.

The V call is TRBV5-1, the J call TRBJ2-3, with D possibly being TRBD2 (5 bases). The CDR3 runs 15 residues. The germline gives CDR1 SGHRS, CDR2 YFSETQ. V lost 0 bases and J 4 bases, leaving 12 bases between the germline ends. The CDR3 DNA is TGCGCCAGCAGCTTGGATTTGGCGGGTGCAGATACGCAGTATTTT. It encodes CASSLDLAGADTQYF.

In DNA form, the CDR3 reads TGTGCCAGCAGCGTGGGAACTATGAACACTGAAGCTTTCTTT. Translating it yields CASSVGTMNTEAFF. The rearrangement joins TRBV9 to TRBJ1-1; D not certain. V was cut by 2 bases and J by 0 bases, with 8 bases left in between. From germline, CDR1 is SGDLS and CDR2 YYNGEE. The CDR3 totals 14 residues.

This clonotype was detected many times. The chain recombines TRBV12-3 or TRBV12-4 with TRBJ1-6, with TRBD1 as a possible D gene (5 bases). The CDR3 extends over 15 amino acids. Between the trimmed V and J ends, which lost 6 bases and 4 bases, there was a span of 13 bases. The CDR3 bases are TGTGCCAGCAGACCAGAAGGACAATATAATTCACCCCTCCACTTT. Translated: CASRPEGQYNSPLHF.

This clonotype has ten or more counts. This chain uses TRBV6-1 with TRBJ2-1, with 11 nucleotides matching TRBD2. This CDR3 spans 15 amino acids. With 6 bases clipped from V and 10 bases from J, the junction kept 11 bases outside the gene matches. The germline CDR1 and CDR2 sequences are MNHNS and SASEGT. The CDR3 protein is CASSLASGRFGEQFF. The DNA for the CDR3 is TGTGCCAGCAGCCTCGCTAGCGGGAGGTTCGGGGAGCAGTTCTTC.

This clonotype was counted at least ten times. The V call is TRBV29-1, the J call TRBJ2-1; D unclear. The CDR3 totals 10 residues. Germline values: CDR1 SQVTM, CDR2 ANQGSEA. Deletions cut 6 bases from V and 5 bases from J, with 5 bases between. The CDR3 DNA sequence: TGCAGCGTGGATAACAATGAGCAGTTCTTC. It yields the protein CSVDNNEQFF.

This clonotype was seen ten or more times. The CDR3 nucleotides are TGTGCCACCAGCAGAGGAACTAGCGGGGGGGCCATAGATACGCAGTATTTT. Protein sequence: CATSRGTSGGAIDTQYF. The chain links TRBV15 to TRBJ2-3; TRBD2 agrees at 13 bases. V shed 1 base, J shed 5 bases, and the junction held 6 bases outside the gene matches. The CDR3 runs to 17 residues. Germline V gene sequence: CDR1 LNHNV, CDR2 YYDKDF (reference sequence).

This clonotype has only a few counts. The chain uses TRBV20-1 and TRBJ2-1, with D possibly being TRBD1 or TRBD2 (5 bases each). This CDR3 spans 14 amino acids. Per the germline V gene, CDR1 is DFQATT and CDR2 is SNEGSKA (reference sequence). Trimming pared 6 bases from V and 9 bases from J, leaving 21 bases between. CDR3 coding DNA: TGCAGTGCCAGGGACCAAACCTTCACTTCTGAGCAGTTCTTC. Translating it yields CSARDQTFTSEQFF.